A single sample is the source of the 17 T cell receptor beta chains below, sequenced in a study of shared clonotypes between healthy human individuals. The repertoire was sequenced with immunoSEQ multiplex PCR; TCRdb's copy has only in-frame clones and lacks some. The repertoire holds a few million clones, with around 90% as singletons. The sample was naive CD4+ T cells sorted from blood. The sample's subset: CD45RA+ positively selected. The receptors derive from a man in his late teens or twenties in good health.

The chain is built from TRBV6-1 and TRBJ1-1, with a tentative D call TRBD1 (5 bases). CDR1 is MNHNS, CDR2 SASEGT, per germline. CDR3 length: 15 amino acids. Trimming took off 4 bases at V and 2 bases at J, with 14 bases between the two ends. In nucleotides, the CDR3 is TGTGCCAGCAGTGCCCGGGGCCAAGGAAACACTGAAGCTTTCTTT. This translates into CASSARGQGNTEAFF.

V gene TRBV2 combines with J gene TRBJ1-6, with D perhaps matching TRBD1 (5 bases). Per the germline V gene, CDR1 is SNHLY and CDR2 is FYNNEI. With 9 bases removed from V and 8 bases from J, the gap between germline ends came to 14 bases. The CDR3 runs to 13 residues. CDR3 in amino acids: CASGATGHSPLHF. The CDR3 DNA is TGTGCCAGTGGGGCCACAGGTCATTCACCCCTCCACTTT.

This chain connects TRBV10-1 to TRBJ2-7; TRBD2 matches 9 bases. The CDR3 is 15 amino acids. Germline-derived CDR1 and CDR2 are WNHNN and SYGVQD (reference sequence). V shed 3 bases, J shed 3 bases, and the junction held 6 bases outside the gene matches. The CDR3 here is CASSEAVAGDYEQYF. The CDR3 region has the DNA TGCGCCAGCAGTGAAGCGGTAGCGGGAGACTACGAGCAGTACTTC.

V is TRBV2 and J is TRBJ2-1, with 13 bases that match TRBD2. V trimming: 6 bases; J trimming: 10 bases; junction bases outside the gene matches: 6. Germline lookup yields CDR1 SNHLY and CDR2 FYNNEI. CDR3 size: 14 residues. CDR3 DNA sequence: TGTGCCAGCAGAACTCTGGGACTAGCGGGGGAGCAGTTCTTC. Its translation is CASRTLGLAGEQFF.

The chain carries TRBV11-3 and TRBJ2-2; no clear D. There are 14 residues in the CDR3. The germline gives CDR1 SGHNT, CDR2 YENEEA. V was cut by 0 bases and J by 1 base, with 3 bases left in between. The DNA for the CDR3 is TGTGCCAGCAGCTTAGAGTGGAACACCGGGGAGCTGTTTTTT. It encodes CASSLEWNTGELFF.

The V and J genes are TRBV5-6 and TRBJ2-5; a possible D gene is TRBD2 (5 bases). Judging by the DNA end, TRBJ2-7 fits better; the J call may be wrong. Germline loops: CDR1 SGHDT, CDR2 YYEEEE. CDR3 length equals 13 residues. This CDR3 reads CASSFDRGYEQYF. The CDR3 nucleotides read TGTGCCAGCAGTTTTGACCGCGGGTACGAGCAGTACTTC.

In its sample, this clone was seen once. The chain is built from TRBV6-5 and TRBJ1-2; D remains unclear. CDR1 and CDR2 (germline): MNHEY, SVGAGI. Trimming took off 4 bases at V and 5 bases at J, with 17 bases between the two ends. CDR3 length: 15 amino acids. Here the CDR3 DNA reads TGTGCCAGCAGTTCACTCCAAGGAGGGAATTATGGCTACACCTTC. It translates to CASSSLQGGNYGYTF.

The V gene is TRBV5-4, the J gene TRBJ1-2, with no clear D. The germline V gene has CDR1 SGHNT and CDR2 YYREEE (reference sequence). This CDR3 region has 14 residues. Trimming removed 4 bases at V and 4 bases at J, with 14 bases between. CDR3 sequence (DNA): TGTGCCAGCAGCCCCGCCGGCACGCCCTATGGCTACACCTTC. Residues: CASSPAGTPYGYTF.

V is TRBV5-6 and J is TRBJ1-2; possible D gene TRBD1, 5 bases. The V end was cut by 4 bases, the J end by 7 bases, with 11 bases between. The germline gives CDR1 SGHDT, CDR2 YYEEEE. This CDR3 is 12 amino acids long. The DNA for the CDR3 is TGTGCCAGCAGCAAAACGGGGGTTGGCTACACCTTC. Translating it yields CASSKTGVGYTF.

This CDR3 reads CATSISGKTYGYTF. DNA of the CDR3: TGTGCCACCAGCATTTCAGGGAAGACCTATGGCTACACCTTC. J is TRBJ1-2 and V is TRBV15; possibly TRBD1 for D (5 bases). Between the trimmed V and J ends, which lost 4 bases and 4 bases, there was a span of 13 bases. The length of the CDR3 is 14 residues. Germline assignment: CDR1 LNHNV and CDR2 YYDKDF (reference sequence).

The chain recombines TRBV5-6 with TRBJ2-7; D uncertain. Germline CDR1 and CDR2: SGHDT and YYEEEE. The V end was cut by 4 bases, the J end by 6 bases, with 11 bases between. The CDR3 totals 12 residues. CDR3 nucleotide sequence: TGTGCCAGCAGCCCTACAGTGGGCGAGCAGTACTTC. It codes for CASSPTVGEQYF.

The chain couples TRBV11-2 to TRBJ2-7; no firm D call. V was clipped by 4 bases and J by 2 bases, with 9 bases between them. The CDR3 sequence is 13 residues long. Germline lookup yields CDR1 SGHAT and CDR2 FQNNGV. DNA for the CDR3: TGTGCCAGCAGCTACCTCCCCACCTACGAGCAGTACTTC. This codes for CASSYLPTYEQYF.

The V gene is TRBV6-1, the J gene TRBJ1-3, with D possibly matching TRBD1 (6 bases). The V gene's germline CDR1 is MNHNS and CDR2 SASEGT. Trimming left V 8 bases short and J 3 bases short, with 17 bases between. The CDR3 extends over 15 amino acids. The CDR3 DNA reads TGTGCCAGCTTACTCGAGGGGGGCTTTGGAAACACCATATATTTT. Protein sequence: CASLLEGGFGNTIYF.

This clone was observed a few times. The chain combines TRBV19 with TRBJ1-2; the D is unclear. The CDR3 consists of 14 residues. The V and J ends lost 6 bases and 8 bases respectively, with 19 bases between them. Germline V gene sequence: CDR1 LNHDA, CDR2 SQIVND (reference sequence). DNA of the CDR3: TGTGCCAGTAGCCATGGGCAGCTCCGGCTGGGCTACACCTTC. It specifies CASSHGQLRLGYTF.

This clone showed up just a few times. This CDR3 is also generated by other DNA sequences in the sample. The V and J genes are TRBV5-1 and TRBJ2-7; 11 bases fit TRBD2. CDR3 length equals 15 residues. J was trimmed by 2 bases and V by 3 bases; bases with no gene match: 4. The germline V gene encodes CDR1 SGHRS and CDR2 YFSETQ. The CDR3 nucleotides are TGCGCCAGCAGCTCACTAGCGGGGGAGGCCTACGAGCAGTACTTC. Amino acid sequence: CASSSLAGEAYEQYF.

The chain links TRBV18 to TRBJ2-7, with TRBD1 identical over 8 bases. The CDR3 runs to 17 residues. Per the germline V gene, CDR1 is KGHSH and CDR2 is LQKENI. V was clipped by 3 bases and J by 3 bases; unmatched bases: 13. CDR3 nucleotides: TGTGCCAGCTCACCTAATTTTCCTAGGACAGGGAACTACGAGCAGTACTTC. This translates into CASSPNFPRTGNYEQYF.

CDR3 sequence reads: CASSPRAGPGTGAYEQYF. For the CDR3, the DNA is TGTGCCAGCTCACCGAGGGCGGGTCCTGGGACAGGAGCCTACGAGCAGTACTTC. The chain has TRBV18 and TRBJ2-7; 8 nucleotides align to TRBD1. The CDR3 totals 18 residues. Germline values: CDR1 KGHSH, CDR2 LQKENI. V lost 3 bases and J lost 2; bases outside the gene matches: 15.